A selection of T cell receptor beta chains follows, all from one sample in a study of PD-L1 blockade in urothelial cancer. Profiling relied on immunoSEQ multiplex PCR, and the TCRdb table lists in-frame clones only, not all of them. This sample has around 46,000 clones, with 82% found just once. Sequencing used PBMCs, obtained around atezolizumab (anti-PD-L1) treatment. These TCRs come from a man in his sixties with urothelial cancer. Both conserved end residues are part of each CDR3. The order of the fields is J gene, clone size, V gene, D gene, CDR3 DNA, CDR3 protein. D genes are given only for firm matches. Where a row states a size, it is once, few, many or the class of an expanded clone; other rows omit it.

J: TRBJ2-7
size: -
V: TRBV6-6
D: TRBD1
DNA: TGTGCCAGCAGTTACCCCGGACAGGGGACCTACGAGCAGTACTTC
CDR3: CASSYPGQGTYEQYF

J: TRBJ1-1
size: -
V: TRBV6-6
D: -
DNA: TGTGCCAGCAGCCCGCAGGGTGTCATGGCATCCACTGAAGCTTTCTTT
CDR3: CASSPQGVMASTEAFF

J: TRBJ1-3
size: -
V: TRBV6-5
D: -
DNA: TGTGCCAGCAGGCGGGATGGCAGAGGGGGAAACACCATATATTTT
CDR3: CASRRDGRGGNTIYF

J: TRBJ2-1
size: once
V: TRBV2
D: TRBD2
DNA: TGTGCCAGCAGTGTTTCTAGCGGAGATCGGTACAATGAGCAGTTCTTC
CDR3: CASSVSSGDRYNEQFF

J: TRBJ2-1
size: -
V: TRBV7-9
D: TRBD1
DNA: TGTGCCAGCAGCCCCGGGTTCCGGGACAGAGACAATGAGCAGTTCTTC
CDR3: CASSPGFRDRDNEQFF

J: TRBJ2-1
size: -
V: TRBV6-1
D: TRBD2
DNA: TGTGCCAGCAGGGTAGCGGGGGGGCCAAGGGAGTTCTTC
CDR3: CASRVAGGPREFF

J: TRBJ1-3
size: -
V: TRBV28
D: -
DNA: TGTGCCAGCAGTTTATTGGACAGCTCTGGAAACACCATATATTTT
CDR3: CASSLLDSSGNTIYF

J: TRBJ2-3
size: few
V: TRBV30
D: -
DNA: TGTGCCTGGAGGTCGTACACAGATACGCAGTATTTT
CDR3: CAWRSYTDTQYF

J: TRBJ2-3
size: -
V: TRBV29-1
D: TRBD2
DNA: TGCAGCGTCGGACTAGATGGATTCACAGATACGCAGTATTTT
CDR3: CSVGLDGFTDTQYF

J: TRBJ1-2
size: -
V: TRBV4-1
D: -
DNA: TGCGCCAGCAGCCAAGATAGCGGGGTAGCTAACTATGGCTACACCTTC
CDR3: CASSQDSGVANYGYTF

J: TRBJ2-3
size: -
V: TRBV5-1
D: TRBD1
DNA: TGCGCCAGCAGCTTGGGGACAGGTCAGACAGATACGCAGTATTTT
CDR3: CASSLGTGQTDTQYF

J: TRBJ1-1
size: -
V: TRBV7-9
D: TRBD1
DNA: TGTGCCAGCAGCCGACAGGGGGCAGGTAGCACTGAAGCTTTCTTT
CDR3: CASSRQGAGSTEAFF

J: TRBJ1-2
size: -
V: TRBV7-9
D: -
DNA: TGTGCCAGCAGCCCCAGAACAGGAGACTATGGCTACACCTTC
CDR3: CASSPRTGDYGYTF

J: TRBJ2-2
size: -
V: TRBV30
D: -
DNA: TGTGCCTGGAGTGTAGGGGGAAGCGGGGAGCTGTTTTTT
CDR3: CAWSVGGSGELFF

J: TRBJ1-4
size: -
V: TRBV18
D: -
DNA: TGTGCCAGCTCCCTAGACTCAGAGGAAAAACTGTTTTTT
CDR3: CASSLDSEEKLFF

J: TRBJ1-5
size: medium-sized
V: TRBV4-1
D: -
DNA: TGCGCCAGCAGCCAAGATCTCCAGGGTTGGAATCAGCCCCAGCATTTT
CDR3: CASSQDLQGWNQPQHF

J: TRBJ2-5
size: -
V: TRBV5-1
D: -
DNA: TGCGCCAGCAGCCCGTTCCAACAGAGCCAAGAGACCCAGTACTTC
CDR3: CASSPFQQSQETQYF

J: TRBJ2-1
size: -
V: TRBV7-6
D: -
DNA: TGTGCCAGCAGCCCCCCCTCTGGGACTCCTGGGAATGAGCAGTTCTTC
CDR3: CASSPPSGTPGNEQFF

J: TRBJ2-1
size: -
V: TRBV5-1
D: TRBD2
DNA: TGCGCCAGCAGCCCGGGACCGATACTAGCGGGGCCGGACAATGAGCAGTTCTTC
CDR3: CASSPGPILAGPDNEQFF

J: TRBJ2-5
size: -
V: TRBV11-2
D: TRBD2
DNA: TGTGCCAGCCAGCCCCCGGGACTAGCGGGGCCACGAGGGGAGACCCAGTACTTC
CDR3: CASQPPGLAGPRGETQYF

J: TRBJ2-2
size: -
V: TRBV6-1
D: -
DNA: TGTGCCAGCAGTGAAGCGCTTCCCAGGGTGACCGGGGAGCTGTTTTTT
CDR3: CASSEALPRVTGELFF

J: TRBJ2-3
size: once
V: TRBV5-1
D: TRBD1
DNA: TGCGCCAGCAGCTCAGGCACAGGGGGAAGAGATACGCAGTATTTT
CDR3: CASSSGTGGRDTQYF

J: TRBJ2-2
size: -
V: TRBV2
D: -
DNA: TGTGCCAGCACTTCAGGGGACACCGGGGAGCTGTTTTTT
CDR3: CASTSGDTGELFF

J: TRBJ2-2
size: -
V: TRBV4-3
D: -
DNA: TGCGCCAGCAGCCAAGGGGGGGGCGAGGGCGGGGAGCTGTTTTTT
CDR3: CASSQGGGEGGELFF

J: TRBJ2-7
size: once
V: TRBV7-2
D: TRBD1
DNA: TGTGCCAGCAGCCTACAGGGGCGGTCCTACGAGCAGTACTTC
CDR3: CASSLQGRSYEQYF

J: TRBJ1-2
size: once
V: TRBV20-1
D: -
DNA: TGCAGTGCGCGGAGGGGCGGCGGCTGCACCTTC
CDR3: CSARRGGGCTF

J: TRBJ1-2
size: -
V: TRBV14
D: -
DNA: TGTGCCAGCAGCCAAAGACGGGGCGGGGGATATGGCTACACCTTC
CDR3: CASSQRRGGGYGYTF

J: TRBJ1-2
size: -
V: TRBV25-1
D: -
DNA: TGTGCCAGCAGTGAATCCGGACACAGTGGAGGCTACACCTTC
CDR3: CASSESGHSGGYTF

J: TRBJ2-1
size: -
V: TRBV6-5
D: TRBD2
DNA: TGTGCCAGCAGTAGGACTAGTCTCAATGAGCAGTTCTTC
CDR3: CASSRTSLNEQFF

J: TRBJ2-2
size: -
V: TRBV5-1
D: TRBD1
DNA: TGCGCCAGCAGCTTGTCTCCACAGGGGGGTTACACCGGGGAGCTGTTTTTT
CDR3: CASSLSPQGGYTGELFF

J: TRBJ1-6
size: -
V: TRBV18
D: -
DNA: TGTGCCAGCTCACCACTGCGCCAGGCTGCAAATTCACCCCTCCACTTT
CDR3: CASSPLRQAANSPLHF

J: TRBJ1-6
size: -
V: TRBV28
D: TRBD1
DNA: TGTGCCAGCAGTTTATACGGGACAGGGAATTCACCCCTCCACTTT
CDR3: CASSLYGTGNSPLHF

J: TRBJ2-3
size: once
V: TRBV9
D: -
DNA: TGTGCCAGCAGCGTCGGCAGGGCGGGCACAGATACGCAGTATTTT
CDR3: CASSVGRAGTDTQYF

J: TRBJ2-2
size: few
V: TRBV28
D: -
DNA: TGTGCCAGCAGCCTTGAGTTTCCGAACACCGGGGAGCTGTTTTTT
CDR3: CASSLEFPNTGELFF

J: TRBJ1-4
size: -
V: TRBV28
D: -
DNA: TGTGCCAGCAGTCCCCCCCCTCGAGGTGGGGAAAAACTGTTTTTT
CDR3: CASSPPPRGGEKLFF

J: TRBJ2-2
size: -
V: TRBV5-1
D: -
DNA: TGCGCCAGCAGCCCAGGACAAGTTAACACCGGGGAGCTGTTTTTT
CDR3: CASSPGQVNTGELFF

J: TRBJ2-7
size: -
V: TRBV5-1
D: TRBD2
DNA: TGCGCCAGCTCCCCGACTAGCGGGGGCTACGAGCAGTACTTC
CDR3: CASSPTSGGYEQYF